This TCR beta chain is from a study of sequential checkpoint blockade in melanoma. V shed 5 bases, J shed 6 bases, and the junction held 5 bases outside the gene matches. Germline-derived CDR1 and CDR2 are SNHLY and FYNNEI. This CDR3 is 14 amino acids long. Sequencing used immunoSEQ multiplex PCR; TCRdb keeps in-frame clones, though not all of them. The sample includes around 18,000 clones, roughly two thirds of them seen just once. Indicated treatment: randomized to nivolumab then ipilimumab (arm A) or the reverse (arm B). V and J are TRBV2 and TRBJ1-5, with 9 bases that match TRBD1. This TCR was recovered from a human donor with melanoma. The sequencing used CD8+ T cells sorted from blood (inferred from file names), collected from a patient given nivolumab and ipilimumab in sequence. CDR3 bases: TGTGCCAGCAGTCCGGGACAGGGTATTCAGCCCCAGCATTTT. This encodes CASSPGQGIQPQHF.